The rows below give T cell receptor beta chains drawn from one sample of a study of T cells in localized non-small cell lung cancer. The protocol was immunoSEQ multiplex PCR, while the TCRdb copy is restricted to in-frame clones and leaves out a portion. Here the sample spans tens of thousands of clones, around 85% being singletons. Material: peripheral blood, obtained before any cancer treatment. These receptors all come from a woman between 35 and 75 years old with stage I lung adenocarcinoma. Each CDR3 is given with its conserved first and last residue. D genes are given only for firm matches. Size is stated for part of the rows, as once, few or many counts, or as a class when the clone is expanded.

TRBJ2-3 | TRBD1 | TRBV7-2 | - | CASSQGAFSSTDTQYF | TGTGCCAGCAGCCAGGGGGCCTTTTCTAGCACAGATACGCAGTATTTT
TRBJ2-2 | - | TRBV29-1 | once | CSVSGLAGELFF | TGCAGCGTTAGCGGGCTGGCCGGGGAGCTGTTTTTT
TRBJ1-1 | - | TRBV5-1 | - | CASSPGGNTEAFF | TGCGCCAGCAGCCCCGGCGGGAATACTGAAGCTTTCTTT
TRBJ2-5 | - | TRBV19 | - | CASRTTGAVQETQYF | TGTGCCAGTAGAACCACGGGGGCCGTACAAGAGACCCAGTACTTC
TRBJ2-7 | TRBD2 | TRBV6-6 | - | CASSRLGSGGSYEQYF | TGTGCCAGCAGTAGACTCGGGAGCGGGGGCTCCTACGAGCAGTACTTC
TRBJ2-2 | TRBD1 | TRBV28 | - | CASQGQVPGELFF | TGTGCCAGTCAAGGACAGGTCCCCGGGGAGCTGTTTTTT
TRBJ2-3 | TRBD1 | TRBV4-3 | few | CASSQDKGAADTQYF | TGCGCCAGCAGCCAAGATAAGGGGGCCGCAGATACGCAGTATTTT
TRBJ1-6 | - | TRBV6-5 | - | CASSRRQEPLHF | TGTGCCAGCAGCCGACGACAAGAACCCCTCCACTTT
TRBJ2-3 | TRBD2 | TRBV4-2 | - | CASSQELAGGITQYF | TGTGCCAGCAGCCAAGAACTAGCGGGGGGGATAACGCAGTATTTT
TRBJ1-6 | - | TRBV18 | - | CASSKMGTAQASPLHF | TGTGCCAGCTCAAAGATGGGGACTGCCCAGGCTTCACCCCTCCACTTT
TRBJ1-1 | - | TRBV9 | - | CASSGGFGTEAFF | TGTGCCAGCAGCGGGGGCTTTGGCACTGAAGCTTTCTTT
TRBJ1-1 | - | TRBV21-1 | once | CASSFRQGAEGTEAFF | TGTGCCAGCAGCTTCCGACAGGGGGCGGAGGGCACTGAAGCTTTCTTT
TRBJ1-6 | TRBD1 | TRBV5-1 | - | CASSLSGQGTSYNSPLHF | TGCGCCAGCAGCTTATCGGGACAGGGGACCTCCTATAATTCACCCCTCCACTTT
TRBJ2-7 | TRBD1 | TRBV30 | once | CAWGPGGYEQYF | TGTGCCTGGGGGCCAGGGGGTTACGAGCAGTACTTC